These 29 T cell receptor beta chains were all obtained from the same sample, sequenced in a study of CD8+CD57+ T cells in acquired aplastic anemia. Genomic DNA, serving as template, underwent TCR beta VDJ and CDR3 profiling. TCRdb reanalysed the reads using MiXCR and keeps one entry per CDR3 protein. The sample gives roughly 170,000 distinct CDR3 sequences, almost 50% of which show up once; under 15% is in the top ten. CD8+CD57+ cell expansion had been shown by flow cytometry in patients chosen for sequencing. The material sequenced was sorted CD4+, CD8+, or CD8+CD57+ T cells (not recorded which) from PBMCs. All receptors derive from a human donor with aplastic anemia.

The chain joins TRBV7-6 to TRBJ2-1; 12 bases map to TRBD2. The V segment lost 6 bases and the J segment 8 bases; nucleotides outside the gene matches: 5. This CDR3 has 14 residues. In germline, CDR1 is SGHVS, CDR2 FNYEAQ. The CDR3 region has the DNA TGTGCCAGCAGGCCTAGCGGGGGGGCCTATGAGCAGTTCTTC. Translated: CASRPSGGAYEQFF. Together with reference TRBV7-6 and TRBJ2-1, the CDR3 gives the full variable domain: GAGVSQSPRYKVTKRGQDVALRCDPISGHVSLYWYRQALGQGPEFLTYFNYEAQQDKSGLPNDRFSAERPEGSISTLTIQRTEQRDSAMYRCASRPSGGAYEQFFGPGTRLTVL.

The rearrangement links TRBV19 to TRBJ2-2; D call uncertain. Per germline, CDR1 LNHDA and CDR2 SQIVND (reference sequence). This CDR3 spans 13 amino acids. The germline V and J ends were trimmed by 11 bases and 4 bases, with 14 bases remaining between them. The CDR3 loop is CALEHRATGELFF. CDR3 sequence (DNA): TGTGCCCTTGAGCACAGAGCCACCGGGGAGCTGTTTTTT.

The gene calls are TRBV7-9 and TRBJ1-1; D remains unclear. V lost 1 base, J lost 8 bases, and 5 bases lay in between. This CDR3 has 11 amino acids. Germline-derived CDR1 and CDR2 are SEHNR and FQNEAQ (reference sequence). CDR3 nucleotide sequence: TGTGCCAGCAGCTTAGGCAGAGAAGCTTTCTTT. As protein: CASSLGREAFF.

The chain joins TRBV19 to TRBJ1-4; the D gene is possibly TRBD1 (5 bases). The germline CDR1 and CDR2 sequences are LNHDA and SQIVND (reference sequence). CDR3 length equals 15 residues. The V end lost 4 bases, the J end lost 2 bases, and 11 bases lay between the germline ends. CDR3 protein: CASSSGGLTNEKLFF. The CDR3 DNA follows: TGTGCCAGTAGTAGTGGGGGACTGACTAATGAAAAACTGTTTTTT. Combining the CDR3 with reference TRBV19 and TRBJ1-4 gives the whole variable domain DGGITQSPKYLFRKEGQNVTLSCEQNLNHDAMYWYRQDPGQGLRLIYYSQIVNDFQKGDIAEGYSVSREKKESFPLTVTSAQKNPTAFYLCASSSGGLTNEKLFFGSGTQLSVL.

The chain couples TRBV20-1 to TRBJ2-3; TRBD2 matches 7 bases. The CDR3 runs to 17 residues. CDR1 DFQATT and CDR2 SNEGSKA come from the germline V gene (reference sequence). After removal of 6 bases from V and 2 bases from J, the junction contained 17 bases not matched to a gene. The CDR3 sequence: CSASPPSGTRDTDTQYF. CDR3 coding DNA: TGCAGTGCATCTCCCCCCAGCGGGACTCGCGACACAGATACGCAGTATTTT.

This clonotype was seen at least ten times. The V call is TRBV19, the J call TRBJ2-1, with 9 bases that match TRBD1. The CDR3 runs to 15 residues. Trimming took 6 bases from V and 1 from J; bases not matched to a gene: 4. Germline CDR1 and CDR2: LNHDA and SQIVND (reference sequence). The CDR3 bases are TGTGCCAGTAGGGACAGGGGCCCGTCCTACAATGAGCAGTTCTTC. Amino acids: CASRDRGPSYNEQFF.

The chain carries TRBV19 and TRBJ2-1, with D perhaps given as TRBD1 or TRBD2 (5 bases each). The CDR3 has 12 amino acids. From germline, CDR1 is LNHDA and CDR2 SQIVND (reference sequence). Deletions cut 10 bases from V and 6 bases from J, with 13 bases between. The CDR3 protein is CATRDGLNEQFF. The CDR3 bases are TGTGCCACCAGGGACGGACTCAATGAGCAGTTCTTC. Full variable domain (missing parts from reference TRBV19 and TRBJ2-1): DGGITQSPKYLFRKEGQNVTLSCEQNLNHDAMYWYRQDPGQGLRLIYYSQIVNDFQKGDIAEGYSVSREKKESFPLTVTSAQKNPTAFYLCATRDGLNEQFFGPGTRLTVL.

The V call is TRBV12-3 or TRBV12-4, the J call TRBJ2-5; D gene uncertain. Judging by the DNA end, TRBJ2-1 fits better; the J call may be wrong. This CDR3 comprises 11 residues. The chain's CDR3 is CASSFMNEQFF. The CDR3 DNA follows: TGTGCCAGCAGTTTTATGAATGAGCAGTTCTTC.

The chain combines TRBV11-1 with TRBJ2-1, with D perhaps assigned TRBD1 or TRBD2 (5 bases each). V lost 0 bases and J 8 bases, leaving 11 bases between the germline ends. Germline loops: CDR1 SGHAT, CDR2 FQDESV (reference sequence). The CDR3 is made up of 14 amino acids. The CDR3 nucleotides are TGTGCCAGCAGCTTAGCGGGGGTGTCCCATGAGCAGTTCTTC. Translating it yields CASSLAGVSHEQFF.

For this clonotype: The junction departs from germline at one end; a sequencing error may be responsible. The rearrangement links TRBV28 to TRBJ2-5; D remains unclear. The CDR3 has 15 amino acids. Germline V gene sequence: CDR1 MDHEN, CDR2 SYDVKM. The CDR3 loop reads CVSSWPRSGQGTQYF. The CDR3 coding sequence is TGTGTCAGCAGTTGGCCTCGATCTGGGCAAGGGACCCAGTACTTC. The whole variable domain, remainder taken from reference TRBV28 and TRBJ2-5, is DVKVTQSSRYLVKRTGEKVFLECVQDMDHENMFWYRQDPGLGLRLIYFSYDVKMKEKGDIPEGYSVSREKKERFSLILESASTNQTSMYLCVSSWPRSGQGTQYFGPGTRLLVL.

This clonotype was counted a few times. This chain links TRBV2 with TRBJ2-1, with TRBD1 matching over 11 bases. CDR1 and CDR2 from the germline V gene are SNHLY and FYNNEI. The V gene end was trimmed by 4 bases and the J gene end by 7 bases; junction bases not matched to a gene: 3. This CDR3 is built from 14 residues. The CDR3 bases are TGTGCCAGCAGTGTAGGACAGGGGGCGAATGAGCAGTTCTTC. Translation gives CASSVGQGANEQFF.

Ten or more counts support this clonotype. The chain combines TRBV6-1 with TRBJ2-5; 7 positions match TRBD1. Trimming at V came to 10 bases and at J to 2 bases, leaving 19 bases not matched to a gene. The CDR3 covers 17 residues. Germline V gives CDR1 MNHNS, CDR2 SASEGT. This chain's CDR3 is CAILDRVRLISQETQYF. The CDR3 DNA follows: TGTGCCATCCTAGACAGGGTTCGCCTGATCTCACAAGAGACCCAGTACTTC.

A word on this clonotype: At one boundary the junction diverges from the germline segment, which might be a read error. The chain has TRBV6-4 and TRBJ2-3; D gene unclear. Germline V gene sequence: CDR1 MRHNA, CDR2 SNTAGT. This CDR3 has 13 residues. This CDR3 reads CASGDTETDTQYF. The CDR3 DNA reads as TGTGCCAGCGGTGACACCGAGACAGATACGCAGTATTTT.

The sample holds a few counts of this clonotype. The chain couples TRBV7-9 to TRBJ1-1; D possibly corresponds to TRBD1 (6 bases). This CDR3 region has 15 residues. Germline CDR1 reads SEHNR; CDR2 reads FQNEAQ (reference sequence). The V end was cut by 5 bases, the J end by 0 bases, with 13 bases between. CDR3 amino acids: CASSRRQALNTEAFF. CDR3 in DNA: TGTGCCAGCAGCCGCAGACAGGCACTGAACACTGAAGCTTTCTTT.

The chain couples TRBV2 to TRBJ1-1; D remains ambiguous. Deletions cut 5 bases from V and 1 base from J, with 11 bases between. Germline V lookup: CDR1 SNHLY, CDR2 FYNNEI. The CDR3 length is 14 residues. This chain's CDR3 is CASSLRHENTEAFF. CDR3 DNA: TGTGCCAGCAGTTTAAGACACGAGAACACTGAAGCTTTCTTT.

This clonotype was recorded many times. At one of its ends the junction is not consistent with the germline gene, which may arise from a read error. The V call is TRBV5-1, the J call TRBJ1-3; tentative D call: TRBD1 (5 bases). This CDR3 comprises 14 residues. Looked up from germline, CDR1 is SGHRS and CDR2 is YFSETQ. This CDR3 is CASRGDQTGNTIYF. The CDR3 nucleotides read TGCGCCAGCAGAGGGGATCAAACTGGGAACACCATATATTTT.

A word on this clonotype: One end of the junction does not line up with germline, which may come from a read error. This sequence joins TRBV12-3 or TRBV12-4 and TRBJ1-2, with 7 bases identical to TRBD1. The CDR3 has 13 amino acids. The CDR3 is CASSLDREAGYTF. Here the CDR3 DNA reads TGTGCCAGCAGCTTAGACAGGGAAGCTGGCTACACCTTC.

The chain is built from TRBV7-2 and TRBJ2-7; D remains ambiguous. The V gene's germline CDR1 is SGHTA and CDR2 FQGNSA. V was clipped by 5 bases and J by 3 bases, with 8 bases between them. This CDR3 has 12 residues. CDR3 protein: CASSREDYEQYF. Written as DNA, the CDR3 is TGTGCCAGCAGCCGAGAAGACTACGAGCAGTACTTC.

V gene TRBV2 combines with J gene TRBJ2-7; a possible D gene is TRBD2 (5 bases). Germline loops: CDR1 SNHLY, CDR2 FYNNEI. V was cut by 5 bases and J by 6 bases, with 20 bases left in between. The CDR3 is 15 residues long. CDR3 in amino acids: CASSTLEDVLFEQYF. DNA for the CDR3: TGTGCCAGCAGTACCTTGGAGGACGTACTATTCGAGCAGTACTTC.

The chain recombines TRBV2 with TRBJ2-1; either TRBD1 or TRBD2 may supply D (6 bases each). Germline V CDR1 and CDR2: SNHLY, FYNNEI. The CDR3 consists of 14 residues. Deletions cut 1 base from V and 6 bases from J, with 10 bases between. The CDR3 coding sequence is TGTGCCAGCAGTGAAGTCGGGGGCCCCAATGAGCAGTTCTTC. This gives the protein CASSEVGGPNEQFF.

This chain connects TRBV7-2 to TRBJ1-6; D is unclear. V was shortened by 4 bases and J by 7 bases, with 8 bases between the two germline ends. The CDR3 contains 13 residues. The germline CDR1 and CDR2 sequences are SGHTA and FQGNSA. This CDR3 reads CASSSNANSPLHF. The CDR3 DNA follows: TGTGCCAGCAGCTCAAACGCAAATTCACCCCTCCACTTT.

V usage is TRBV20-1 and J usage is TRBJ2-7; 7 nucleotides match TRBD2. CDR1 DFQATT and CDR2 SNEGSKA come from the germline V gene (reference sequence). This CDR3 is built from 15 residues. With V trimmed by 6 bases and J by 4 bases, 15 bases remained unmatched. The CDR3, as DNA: TGCAGTGCCAGTGGGAGGCGTGGCGGGAGTTACGAGCAGTACTTC. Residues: CSASGRRGGSYEQYF.

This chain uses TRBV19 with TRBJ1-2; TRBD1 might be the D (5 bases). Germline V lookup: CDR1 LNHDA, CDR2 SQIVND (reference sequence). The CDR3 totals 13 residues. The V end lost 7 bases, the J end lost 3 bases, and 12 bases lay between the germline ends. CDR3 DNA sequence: TGTGCCAGTACGGAGGGGCTTGACTATGGCTACACCTTC. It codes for CASTEGLDYGYTF.

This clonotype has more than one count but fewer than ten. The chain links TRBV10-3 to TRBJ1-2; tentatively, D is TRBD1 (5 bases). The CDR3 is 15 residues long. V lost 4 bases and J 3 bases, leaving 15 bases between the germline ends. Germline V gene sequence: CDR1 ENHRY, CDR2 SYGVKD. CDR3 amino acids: CAISGPQGLDYGYTF. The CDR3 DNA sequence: TGTGCCATCAGTGGGCCGCAGGGATTGGACTATGGCTACACCTTC.

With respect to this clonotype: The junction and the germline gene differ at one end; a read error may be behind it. As DNA, the CDR3 is TGTGCCAGCCCACCGGGGGCTAACTATGGCTACACCTTC. It yields the protein CASPPGANYGYTF. The chain has TRBV18 and TRBJ1-2, with D possibly being TRBD1 (5 bases). The CDR3 is 13 amino acids. CDR1 is KGHSH, CDR2 LQKENI, per germline.

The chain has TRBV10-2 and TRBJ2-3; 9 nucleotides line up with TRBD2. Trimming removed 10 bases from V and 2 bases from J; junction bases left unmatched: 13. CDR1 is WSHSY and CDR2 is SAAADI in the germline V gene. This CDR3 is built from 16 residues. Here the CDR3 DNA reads TGCGCCACCGGGGTCGCTAGCGGGGCGATCACAGATACGCAGTATTTT. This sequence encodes CATGVASGAITDTQYF.

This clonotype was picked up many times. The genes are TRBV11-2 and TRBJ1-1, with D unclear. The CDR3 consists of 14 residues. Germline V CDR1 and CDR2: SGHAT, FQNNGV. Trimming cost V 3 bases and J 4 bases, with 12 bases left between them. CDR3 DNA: TGTGCCAGCAGCTTTAGAGAGGGCGTCACTGAAGCTTTCTTT. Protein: CASSFREGVTEAFF.

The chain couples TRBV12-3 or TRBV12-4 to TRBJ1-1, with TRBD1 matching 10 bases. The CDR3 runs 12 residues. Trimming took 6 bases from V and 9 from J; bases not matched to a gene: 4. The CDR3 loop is CASSTGQGQAFF. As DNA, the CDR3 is TGTGCCAGCAGCACGGGACAGGGGCAAGCTTTCTTT.

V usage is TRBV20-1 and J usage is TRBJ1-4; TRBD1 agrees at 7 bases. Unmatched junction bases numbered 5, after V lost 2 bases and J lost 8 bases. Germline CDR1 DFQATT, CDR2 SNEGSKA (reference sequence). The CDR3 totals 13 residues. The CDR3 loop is CSARRQGAEKLFF. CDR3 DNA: TGCAGTGCTAGACGACAGGGTGCGGAAAAACTGTTTTTT.